This passage covers 6 T cell receptor beta chains from one sample sequenced in a study of T cell responses to AZD1222 COVID-19 vaccine. The method was immunoSEQ multiplex PCR; TCRdb's version includes in-frame clones alone and lacks a portion of them. The data contain fewer than 150,000 clones, 90% of them seen just once; the ten biggest clones take up around 3.7%. The sample was peripheral blood, taken on day 0 of AZD1222 vaccination. Source of these receptors: an adult in good health.

The V call is TRBV10-3, the J call TRBJ1-5; D is uncertain. Germline loops: CDR1 ENHRY, CDR2 SYGVKD. The V and J ends lost 2 bases and 3 bases respectively, with 11 bases between them. This CDR3 has 15 residues. CDR3 bases: TGTGCCATCAGTGAGAGGGAAGTCACCAATCAGCCCCAGCATTTT. It specifies CAISEREVTNQPQHF.

This clone came up once. The CDR3 nucleotides are TGTGCCAGCAGCTTAGAGGGTATCGGCCTAGGGAGCAATCAGCCCCAGCATTTT. Its translation is CASSLEGIGLGSNQPQHF. The V and J genes are TRBV7-2 and TRBJ1-5; D is uncertain. Germline V gene lookup returns CDR1 SGHTA and CDR2 FQGNSA. CDR3 length equals 18 residues. Trimming removed 1 base at V and 1 base at J, with 17 bases between. Full variable domain (missing parts from reference TRBV7-2 and TRBJ1-5): GAGVSQSPSNKVTEKGKDVELRCDPISGHTALYWYRQSLGQGLEFLIYFQGNSAPDKSGLPSDRFSAERTGGSVSTLTIQRTQQEDSAVYLCASSLEGIGLGSNQPQHFGDGTRLSIL.

The chain joins TRBV19 to TRBJ2-1, with TRBD1 identical over 8 bases. The CDR3 loop spans 13 amino acids. From germline, CDR1 is LNHDA and CDR2 SQIVND (reference sequence). The J segment lost 2 bases and the V segment lost 8 bases, leaving 2 bases of the junction unmatched. The CDR3 DNA reads TGTGCCAGTGGACAGGGCCCCTACAATGAGCAGTTCTTC. Protein product: CASGQGPYNEQFF.

V gene TRBV6-6 combines with J gene TRBJ2-7; possibly TRBD2 for D (6 bases). V lost 0 bases, J lost 5 bases, and 14 bases lay in between. From germline, CDR1 is MNHNY and CDR2 SVGAGI (reference sequence). This CDR3 contains 15 residues. CDR3 DNA sequence: TGTGCCAGCAGTTACTCGACCGGGAGAGGCGACGAGCAGTACTTC. Amino acid sequence: CASSYSTGRGDEQYF.

This chain joins TRBV5-4 and TRBJ2-5; D might be TRBD2 (6 bases). Germline V gives CDR1 SGHNT, CDR2 YYREEE (reference sequence). This CDR3 comprises 14 residues. V shed 2 bases and J shed 0 bases, with 8 bases lying between them. The CDR3: CASSFGSDQETQYF. The CDR3 region has the DNA TGTGCCAGCAGCTTCGGGAGCGACCAAGAGACCCAGTACTTC.

This clone occurred a few times. The rearrangement joins TRBV5-1 to TRBJ1-3; D is undetermined. Trimming stripped 0 bases from V and 0 bases from J, with 13 bases between. There are 17 residues in the CDR3. CDR1 is SGHRS and CDR2 is YFSETQ in the germline V gene. Written as DNA, the CDR3 is TGCGCCAGCAGCTTGGCCCCTCAGTCGGTCTCTGGAAACACCATATATTTT. This translates into CASSLAPQSVSGNTIYF.